The 3 T cell receptor beta chains listed next were all sequenced from one sample in a study of shared clonotypes between healthy human individuals. Some clones are missing from TCRdb's copy, which holds only in-frame ones; the method was immunoSEQ multiplex PCR. The data contain 1.5 million to 2.5 million clones, just under 95% of them singletons. CD8 cells regarded as naive lacked CD45RO, were positively chosen for CCR7, and omitted terminally differentiated effector memory CD45RA+ cells. The sequenced sample consisted of naive CD8+ T cells sorted from blood. These receptors all stem from a man between 18 and 29 years old in good health.

This sequence joins TRBV5-1 and TRBJ1-1, with 9 bases identical to TRBD1. Germline V gene data show CDR1 as SGHRS and CDR2 as YFSETQ. The length of the CDR3 is 16 residues. Germline trimming cut 1 base from V and 5 bases from J; bases unmatched to any gene: 9. Here the CDR3 DNA reads TGCGCCAGCAGCTTGTCGCCGACAGGGGGTATTACTGAAGCTTTCTTT. Translating it yields CASSLSPTGGITEAFF.

This sequence joins TRBV15 and TRBJ2-7; TRBD1 agrees at 8 bases. The CDR3 sequence is 14 residues long. Germline-derived CDR1 and CDR2 are LNHNV and YYDKDF (reference sequence). V lost 3 bases to trimming and J lost 4 bases; unmatched junction nucleotides: 5. The DNA of the CDR3 is TGTGCCACCAGCAGGCACCAGGGGGCTTACGAGCAGTACTTC. This gives the protein CATSRHQGAYEQYF.

The rearrangement joins TRBV11-2 to TRBJ1-1; D not certain. CDR1 SGHAT and CDR2 FQNNGV come from the germline V gene. This CDR3 has 11 amino acids. Deletions cut 2 bases from V and 4 bases from J, with 2 bases between. The CDR3 region is CASSLSTEAFF. The CDR3 DNA sequence: TGTGCCAGCAGCTTAAGCACTGAAGCTTTCTTT.